This T cell receptor beta chain appears in the sequencing data of a study of control samples from healthy donors and cancer patients. This clone was detected only once. Clones were read by immunoSEQ multiplex PCR, and TCRdb kept only the in-frame ones, dropping some. Of about 130,000 clones listed, roughly 94% are singletons. This CDR3 has 13 residues. Trimming pared 4 bases from V and 8 bases from J, leaving 15 bases between. CDR1 and CDR2 (germline): SGHRS, YFSETQ. The specimen sequenced was blood. The sequence was obtained from a man younger than 45 in good health. The chain recombines TRBV5-1 with TRBJ1-2; D not resolved. The CDR3 DNA reads TGCGCCAGCAGCCCCCTTGGGCTTCTGGGCTACACCTTC. Protein product: CASSPLGLLGYTF. Combining the CDR3 with reference TRBV5-1 and TRBJ1-2 gives the whole variable domain KAGVTQTPRYLIKTRGQQVTLSCSPISGHRSVSWYQQTPGQGLQFLFEYFSETQRNKGNFPGRFSGRQFSNSRSEMNVSTLELGDSALYLCASSPLGLLGYTFGSGTRLTVV.